The present T cell receptor (beta chain) was sequenced within a study of cytomegalovirus exposure and HLA in healthy donors. Primers for the PCR totalled 60 Vbeta and 13 Jbeta. Only in-frame clones appear in the TCRdb table, and some are missing; sequencing was by immunoSEQ multiplex PCR. The sample lists 85,000 to 120,000 clones, 71% occurring once. This clone was observed a handful of times. V lost 5 bases and J lost 3; bases outside the gene matches: 6. There are 16 residues in the CDR3. Germline CDR1 and CDR2: SGHTA and FQGTGA. V gene TRBV7-3 combines with J gene TRBJ2-2; 10 nucleotides line up with TRBD2. This sequence was found in a female donor in good health and CMV-seronegative. The sequencing sample was made of PBMCs. This CDR3 is CASSPGTSVDTGELFF. The CDR3 coding sequence is TGTGCCAGCAGCCCAGGGACTAGCGTAGACACCGGGGAGCTGTTTTTT.